This T cell receptor beta chain was obtained from a study of beta chain features in type 1 diabetes. Study background: The examined sorted cells totaled over 85,000,000 across samples. Whole-study findings and limits: Moderate yet significant TCRB CDR3 shortening was seen in Type 1 diabetes patients in all four CD4+ subsets.

Sequenced material consisted of expressed TCRB transcripts (all of the isolated RNA was reverse transcribed). Here immunoSEQ multiplex PCR was the method, and the copy in TCRdb shows in-frame clones only, minus some. The sample includes hundreds of thousands of clones, roughly a sixth seen only once; the top ten take roughly 0.098%. Note on this clone: Antigen unknown.

The CDR3 runs 14 residues. The germline V gene encodes CDR1 MDHEN and CDR2 SYDVKM. The ends were cut back, 6 bases at V and 8 bases at J, with 17 bases in the middle. The material sequenced was naive CD4+ T cells from blood. This sequence was found in a man between 18 and 35 years old in good health. The genes are TRBV28 and TRBJ2-1; D possibly matches TRBD1 or TRBD2 (5 bases each). The CDR3 DNA sequence: TGTGCCAGCAGGGCCGGGACGGCCCCTTATGAGCAGTTCTTC. Its translation: CASRAGTAPYEQFF.